This TCR beta chain emerged from a study of blood T cell repertoires in COVID-19. Study in general: The United States, Italy and Spain were the sources of the acute and convalescent COVID-19 samples. T cells, B-cell-depleted T cells, or PBMCs supplied cDNA or gDNA.

Only in-frame clones appear in the TCRdb table, and some are missing; sequencing was by immunoSEQ multiplex PCR. The data hold fewer than 65,000 clones, with around 89% observed a single time. The CDR3 length is 14 residues. The germline V and J ends were trimmed by 0 bases and 3 bases, with 10 bases remaining between them. CDR1 SGHRS and CDR2 YFSETQ come from the germline V gene. The receptor was derived from a man between 60 and 75 years old with acute or convalescent COVID-19. Sequencing was performed on peripheral blood. The gene calls are TRBV5-1 and TRBJ2-7, with D perhaps matching TRBD1 (5 bases). The CDR3 bases are TGCGCCAGCAGCTTGGCGATGCAGGGCTACGAGCAGTACTTC. Its translation: CASSLAMQGYEQYF.